A single sample is the source of the 15 T cell receptor beta chains below, sequenced in a study of PD-L1 blockade in urothelial cancer. The table came from immunoSEQ multiplex PCR; TCRdb's copy has only in-frame clones and leaves some out. Seen here are about 71,000 clones, less than 90% observed once, and the top ten hold 3.4%. The specimen comprised PBMCs, sampled around atezolizumab (anti-PD-L1) treatment. These receptors were taken from a man between 60 and 75 years old with urothelial cancer.

This rearrangement joins TRBV28 to TRBJ2-5, with D maybe TRBD2 (7 bases). V lost 6 bases to trimming and J lost 1 base, with 21 bases between them. Germline values: CDR1 MDHEN, CDR2 SYDVKM. The CDR3 has 17 residues. The CDR3 nucleotides read TGTGCCAGCAGCCTTCGGGGGGCGAACCCCCTCCAAGAGACCCAGTACTTC. Protein sequence: CASSLRGANPLQETQYF.

V usage is TRBV7-9 and J usage is TRBJ1-2; tentatively, D is TRBD1 (6 bases). Per germline, CDR1 SEHNR and CDR2 FQNEAQ (reference sequence). CDR3 length: 15 residues. Trimming shortened V by 3 bases and J by 6 bases, and 17 bases separated the two germline ends. CDR3 sequence reads: CASSFTGQLVHGYTF. CDR3 DNA: TGTGCCAGCAGCTTTACAGGGCAACTGGTCCATGGCTACACCTTC.

The chain uses TRBV2 and TRBJ1-4; tentative D call: TRBD1 (5 bases). V lost 5 bases and J 4 bases, leaving 14 bases between the germline ends. Germline V lookup: CDR1 SNHLY, CDR2 FYNNEI. The CDR3 spans 15 residues. Here the CDR3 DNA reads TGTGCCAGCAGTCCCGGAGGGACGGTTAATGAAAAACTGTTTTTT. This sequence encodes CASSPGGTVNEKLFF.

The genes are TRBV19 and TRBJ1-1; no definite D call. V was cut by 5 bases and J by 0 bases, with 7 bases left in between. This CDR3 is built from 13 residues. Germline CDR1 LNHDA, CDR2 SQIVND (reference sequence). The CDR3 loop reads CASSETMNTEAFF. CDR3 coding DNA: TGTGCCAGTAGTGAGACTATGAACACTGAAGCTTTCTTT.

The chain employs TRBV7-7 and TRBJ2-2, with 7 positions matching TRBD1. The germline gives CDR1 SSHAT, CDR2 FNYEAQ (reference sequence). The CDR3 runs to 16 residues. V shed 5 bases and J 2 bases; nucleotides not matched to a gene: 8. This chain's CDR3 is CASSPVGGPNTGELFF. Written as DNA, the CDR3 is TGTGCCAGCAGCCCGGTAGGGGGCCCTAACACCGGGGAGCTGTTTTTT.

V and J are TRBV5-1 and TRBJ2-5; TRBD1 matches at 8 bases. Germline CDR1 SGHRS, CDR2 YFSETQ. There are 15 residues in the CDR3. After removal of 0 bases from V and 2 bases from J, the junction contained 3 bases not matched to a gene. For the CDR3, the DNA is TGCGCCAGCAGCTTGGGGGACAGGCAGCAAGAGACCCAGTACTTC. It specifies CASSLGDRQQETQYF.

The CDR3 region has the DNA TGTGCCAGCAGTCTGACAGATTTCTACGAGCAGTACTTC. Amino acids: CASSLTDFYEQYF. This chain uses TRBV6-5 with TRBJ2-7, with D tentatively TRBD1 (5 bases). Germline CDR1 is MNHEY and CDR2 is SVGAGI. The CDR3 sequence is 13 residues long. The V end was cut by 5 bases, the J end by 3 bases, with 11 bases between.

This chain joins TRBV19 and TRBJ1-2, with 8 bases aligning to TRBD1. The junction had 4 bases not matched to a gene; V was cut back by 1 base and J by 0 bases. The CDR3 runs 16 residues. Germline V gene lookup returns CDR1 LNHDA and CDR2 SQIVND (reference sequence). The CDR3 DNA sequence: TGTGCCAGTAGTATAGCAGGGACAGGTTCTAACTATGGCTACACCTTC. Protein: CASSIAGTGSNYGYTF.

DNA for the CDR3: TGTGCCAGCAGCTGGACAGGGTATAGCAATCAGCCCCAGCATTTT. Translating gives CASSWTGYSNQPQHF. The chain carries TRBV7-2 and TRBJ1-5; TRBD1 matches at 8 bases. Trimming cost V 4 bases and J 0 bases; bases outside gene matches: 2. The germline gives CDR1 SGHTA, CDR2 FQGNSA. This CDR3 comprises 15 residues.

The chain links TRBV6-5 to TRBJ1-4; 9 positions match TRBD1. The CDR3 runs to 15 residues. Germline assignment: CDR1 MNHEY and CDR2 SVGAGI. Trimming removed 0 bases from V and 6 bases from J; junction bases left unmatched: 2. CDR3 nucleotides: TGTGCCAGCAGTTACTCGGGGACAGGGTATGAAAAACTGTTTTTT. Translating gives CASSYSGTGYEKLFF.

The chain combines TRBV18 with TRBJ1-2, with 8 bases that match TRBD1. The CDR3 is 16 amino acids. V was clipped by 3 bases and J by 6 bases; unmatched bases: 12. Germline V gives CDR1 KGHSH, CDR2 LQKENI. Here the CDR3 DNA reads TGTGCCAGCTCACCTAACAGACCAACAGGGGGGCATGGCTACACCTTC. Translated, it gives CASSPNRPTGGHGYTF.

This clone was counted once. The rearrangement links TRBV5-6 to TRBJ1-6; D is unresolved. CDR1 is SGHDT, CDR2 YYEEEE, per germline. The V end was cut by 4 bases, the J end by 8 bases, with 10 bases between. The CDR3 is 13 residues long. Written as DNA, the CDR3 is TGTGCCAGCAGCCCTCAACGGGATTCACCCCTCCACTTT. As protein: CASSPQRDSPLHF.

V gene TRBV27 combines with J gene TRBJ2-3; TRBD2 might be the D (6 bases). The germline CDR1 and CDR2 sequences are MNHEY and SMNVEV (reference sequence). V lost 3 bases to trimming and J lost 2 bases, with 12 bases between them. The CDR3 consists of 15 residues. In DNA form, the CDR3 reads TGTGCCAGCAGTTTGGTAAGGGAGGACACAGATACGCAGTATTTT. It translates to CASSLVREDTDTQYF.

The chain carries TRBV6-5 and TRBJ2-7; D might be TRBD1 (5 bases). V lost 6 bases, J lost 3 bases, and 15 bases lay in between. Germline CDR1 is MNHEY and CDR2 is SVGAGI. The CDR3 loop spans 14 amino acids. CDR3 region: CASRLWTHYYEQYF. CDR3 DNA: TGTGCCAGCAGACTGTGGACACACTACTACGAGCAGTACTTC.

The rearrangement joins TRBV19 to TRBJ1-6; 8 bases are shared with TRBD1. Germline lookup yields CDR1 LNHDA and CDR2 SQIVND (reference sequence). The CDR3 covers 14 residues. Germline trimming cut 6 bases from V and 5 bases from J; bases unmatched to any gene: 3. The CDR3 DNA is TGTGCCAGTAGAGGGACAGGCAATAATTCACCCCTCCACTTT. This codes for CASRGTGNNSPLHF.